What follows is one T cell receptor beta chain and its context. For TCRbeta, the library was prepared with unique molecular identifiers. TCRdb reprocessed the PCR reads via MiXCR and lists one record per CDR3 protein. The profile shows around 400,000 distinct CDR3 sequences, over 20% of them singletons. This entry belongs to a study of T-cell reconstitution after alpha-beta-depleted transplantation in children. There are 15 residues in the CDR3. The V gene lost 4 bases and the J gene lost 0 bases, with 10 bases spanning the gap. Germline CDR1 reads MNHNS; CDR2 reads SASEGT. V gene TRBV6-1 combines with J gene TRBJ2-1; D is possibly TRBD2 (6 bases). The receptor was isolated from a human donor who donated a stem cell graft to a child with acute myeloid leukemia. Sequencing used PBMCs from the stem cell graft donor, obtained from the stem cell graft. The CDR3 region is CASSADGGSYNEQFF. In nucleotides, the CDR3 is TGTGCCAGCAGTGCGGACGGGGGCTCCTACAATGAGCAGTTCTTC.